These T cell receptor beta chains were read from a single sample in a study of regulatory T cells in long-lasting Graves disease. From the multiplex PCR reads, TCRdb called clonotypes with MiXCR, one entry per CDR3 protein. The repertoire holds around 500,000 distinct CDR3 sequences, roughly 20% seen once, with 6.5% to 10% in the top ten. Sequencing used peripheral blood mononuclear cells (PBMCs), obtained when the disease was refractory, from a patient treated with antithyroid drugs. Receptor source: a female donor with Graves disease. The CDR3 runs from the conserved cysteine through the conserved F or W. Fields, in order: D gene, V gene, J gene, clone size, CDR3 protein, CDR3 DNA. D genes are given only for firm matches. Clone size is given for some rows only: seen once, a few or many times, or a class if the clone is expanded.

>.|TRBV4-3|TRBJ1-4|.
CASSPLGNEKLFF
TGCGCCAGCAGCCCATTAGGCAATGAAAAACTGTTTTTT
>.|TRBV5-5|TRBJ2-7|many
CASSSLTGTYEQYF
TGTGCCAGCAGTTCATTGACAGGTACCTACGAGCAGTACTTC
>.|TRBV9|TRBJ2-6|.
CASSVGHSGANVLTF
TGTGCCAGCAGCGTAGGTCACTCTGGGGCCAACGTCCTGACTTTC
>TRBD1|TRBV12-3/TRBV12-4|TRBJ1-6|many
CASSFKGQGNSPLHF
TGTGCCAGCAGTTTCAAGGGACAGGGGAATTCACCCCTCCACTTT
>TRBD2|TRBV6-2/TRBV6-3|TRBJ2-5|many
CASRGGPGETQYF
TGTGCCAGCAGGGGAGGGCCCGGGGAGACCCAGTACTTC
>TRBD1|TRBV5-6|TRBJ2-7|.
CASSLIVGQNYEQYF
TGTGCCAGCAGCTTGATTGTGGGACAGAACTACGAGCAGTACTTC
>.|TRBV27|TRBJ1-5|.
CASSLYVRPQHF
TGTGCCAGCAGTTTATACGTGAGGCCCCAGCATTTT
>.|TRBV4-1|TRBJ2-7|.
CASSQDFPLIYEQYF
TGCGCCAGCAGCCAAGACTTTCCGTTGATCTACGAGCAGTACTTC
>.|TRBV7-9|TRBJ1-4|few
CASNFWGQALNEKLFF
TGTGCCAGCAATTTTTGGGGGCAGGCGCTAAATGAAAAACTGTTTTTT
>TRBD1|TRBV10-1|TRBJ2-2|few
CASSDPGTGRTGELFF
TGCGCCAGCAGTGATCCGGGGACAGGGCGGACCGGGGAGCTGTTTTTT
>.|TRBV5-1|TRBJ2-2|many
CASSADGLVGELFF
TGCGCCAGCAGCGCGGACGGATTGGTCGGGGAGCTGTTTTTT
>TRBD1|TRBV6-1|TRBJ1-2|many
CASSARGQGIHGYTF
TGTGCCAGCAGTGCGCGAGGACAGGGGATACATGGCTACACCTTC